This T cell receptor (beta chain) derives from a study of OX40 agonist ivuxolimab in advanced cancers. Study in general: The eligibility criteria allowed prior anti-PD-1, anti-PD-L1 or anti-CTLA-4 therapy, and 30% to 40% had some. The study, taken as a whole, reports: Circulating CD4+ and CD8+ T cells showed clonal expansion by week 6 at 0.1 to 3.0 mg/kg.

In the case of this clone: What it binds is unknown.

The CDR3 sequence is 15 residues long. Germline CDR1 is SEHNR and CDR2 is FQNEAQ (reference sequence). Trimming took 7 bases from V and 6 from J; bases not matched to a gene: 14. Systemic immunosuppression or a history of autoimmune disease excluded patients. Clones were read by immunoSEQ multiplex PCR, and TCRdb kept only the in-frame ones, dropping some. The data hold more than 45,000 clones, with roughly 82% observed a single time. The sequences come from CD4+ or CD8+ T cells sorted from blood, collected in a trial of the OX40 agonist ivuxolimab. The receptor was derived from an adult with an advanced solid tumor such as melanoma, head and neck, liver or kidney cancer. The chain combines TRBV7-9 with TRBJ1-2; 7 positions match TRBD1. CDR3 DNA sequence: TGTGCCAGCACCAAACGACAGGGAGGTAGGGATGGCTACACCTTC. Encoded protein: CASTKRQGGRDGYTF. Variable domain in full (rest from reference TRBV7-9 and TRBJ1-2): DTGVSQNPRHKITKRGQNVTFRCDPISEHNRLYWYRQTLGQGPEFLTYFQNEAQLEKSRLLSDRFSAERPKGSFSTLEIQRTEQGDSAMYLCASTKRQGGRDGYTFGSGTRLTVV.